This T cell receptor (beta chain) comes out of a study of T cell repertoires in cytomegalovirus infection. In the study overall: From public TCR beta signatures came an indication of both CMV infection and matching HLA type.

This clonotype was observed a handful of times. The antigen is undetermined. From the reads, TCRdb called clonotypes with MiXCR, one entry per CDR3 protein. The data show approximately 990,000 distinct CDR3 sequences, around a third seen once. Findings of the study overall: Cumulative public TCR beta family frequency identified carriers of CMV plus the relevant HLA. HLA-C-restricted CMV-specific TCR beta clonotypes prevailed in the ex vivo response.

This CDR3 has 14 residues. V was trimmed by 3 bases and J by 1 base, leaving 9 bases between them. CDR1 and CDR2 from the germline V gene are SEHNR and FQNEAQ (reference sequence). This TCR derives from a human donor in good health (CMV status not recorded). Some clones in this sample may be carry-over from other donors' samples. V and J are TRBV7-9 and TRBJ1-1, with D unclear. The sample here was cultured CD8+ T cells from PBMCs, taken from culture after CMV antigen stimulation. Written as DNA, the CDR3 is TGTGCCAGCAGCTTGAGTCCGCCGAACACTGAAGCTTTCTTT. Its translation is CASSLSPPNTEAFF. Supplemented by reference TRBV7-9 and TRBJ1-1, the full variable domain reads DTGVSQNPRHKITKRGQNVTFRCDPISEHNRLYWYRQTLGQGPEFLTYFQNEAQLEKSRLLSDRFSAERPKGSFSTLEIQRTEQGDSAMYLCASSLSPPNTEAFFGQGTRLTVV.